This record covers a single T cell receptor beta chain. Its antigen remains unknown. TCRdb independently ran MiXCR on the 5' RACE reads; one entry per CDR3 protein. This table has roughly 400,000 distinct CDR3 sequences, around 24% appearing once. This sample was taken from a study of CD8 T cells in ankylosing spondylitis. Study conclusions and caveats: Characteristic, it appeared, of ankylosing spondylitis blood was a TCR beta motif of fewer than 10 highly homologous variants.

This TCR was recovered from a male donor with ankylosing spondylitis. Sequencing was carried out using blood, either unsorted or a sorted T cell fraction (not recorded which).

CDR3 amino acids: CASRDHHGGNTEAFF. The CDR3, as DNA: TGTGCCAGCAGGGATCACCACGGGGGGAACACTGAAGCTTTCTTT. The chain couples TRBV12-3 or TRBV12-4 to TRBJ1-1, with D possibly TRBD1 on 5 matching bases. Trimming took 6 bases from V and 1 from J, leaving 15 bases between them. The CDR3 totals 15 residues.